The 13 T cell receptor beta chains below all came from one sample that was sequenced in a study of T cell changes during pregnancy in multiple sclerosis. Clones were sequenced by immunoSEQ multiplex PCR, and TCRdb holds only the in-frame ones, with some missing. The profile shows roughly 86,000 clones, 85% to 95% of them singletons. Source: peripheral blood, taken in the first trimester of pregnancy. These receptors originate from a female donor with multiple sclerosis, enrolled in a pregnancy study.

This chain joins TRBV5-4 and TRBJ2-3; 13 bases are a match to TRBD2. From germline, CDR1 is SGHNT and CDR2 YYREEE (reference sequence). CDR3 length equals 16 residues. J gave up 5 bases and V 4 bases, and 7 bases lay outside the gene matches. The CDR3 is CASSPGLAGELDTQYF. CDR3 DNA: TGTGCCAGCAGCCCAGGACTAGCGGGAGAGTTAGATACGCAGTATTTT.

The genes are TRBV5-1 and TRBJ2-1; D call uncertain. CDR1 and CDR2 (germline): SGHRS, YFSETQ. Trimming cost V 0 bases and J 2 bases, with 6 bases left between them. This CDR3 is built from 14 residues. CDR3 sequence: CASSLDKTYNEQFF. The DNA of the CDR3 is TGCGCCAGCAGCTTGGACAAAACCTACAATGAGCAGTTCTTC.

Written as DNA, the CDR3 is TGTGCCAGCAGCGTAAGTGGAGGCACCGGGGAGCTGTTTTTT. Translating gives CASSVSGGTGELFF. The genes are TRBV9 and TRBJ2-2, with D possibly being TRBD2 (5 bases). The CDR3 totals 14 residues. In germline, CDR1 is SGDLS, CDR2 YYNGEE. Trimming removed 1 base at V and 4 bases at J, with 8 bases between. The variable domain in full, with the rest retrieved from reference TRBV9 and TRBJ2-2, is DSGVTQTPKHLITATGQRVTLRCSPRSGDLSVYWYQQSLDQGLQFLIQYYNGEERAKGNILERFSAQQFPDLHSELNLSSLELGDSALYFCASSVSGGTGELFFGEGSRLTVL.

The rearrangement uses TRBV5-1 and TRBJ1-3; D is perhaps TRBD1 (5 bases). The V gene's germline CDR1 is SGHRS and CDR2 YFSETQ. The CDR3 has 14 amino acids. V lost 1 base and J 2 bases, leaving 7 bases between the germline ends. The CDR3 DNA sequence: TGCGCCAGCAGCTTGTGGGGGGCTGGAAACACCATATATTTT. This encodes CASSLWGAGNTIYF. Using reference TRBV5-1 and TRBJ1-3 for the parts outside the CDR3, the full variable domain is KAGVTQTPRYLIKTRGQQVTLSCSPISGHRSVSWYQQTPGQGLQFLFEYFSETQRNKGNFPGRFSGRQFSNSRSEMNVSTLELGDSALYLCASSLWGAGNTIYFGEGSWLTVV.

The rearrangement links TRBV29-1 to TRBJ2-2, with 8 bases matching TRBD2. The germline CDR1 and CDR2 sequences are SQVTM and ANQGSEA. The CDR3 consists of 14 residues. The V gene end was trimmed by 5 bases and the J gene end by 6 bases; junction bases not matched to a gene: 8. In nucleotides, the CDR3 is TGCAGCGTTAAAGCGGGAGTTCTGGCCGGGGAGCTGTTTTTT. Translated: CSVKAGVLAGELFF.

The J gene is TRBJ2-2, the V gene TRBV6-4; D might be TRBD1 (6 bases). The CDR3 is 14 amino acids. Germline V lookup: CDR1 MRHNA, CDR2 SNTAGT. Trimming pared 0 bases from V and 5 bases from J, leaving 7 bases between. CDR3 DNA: TGTGCCAGCAGTGACTCCGGGACAACCGGGGAGCTGTTTTTT. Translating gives CASSDSGTTGELFF.

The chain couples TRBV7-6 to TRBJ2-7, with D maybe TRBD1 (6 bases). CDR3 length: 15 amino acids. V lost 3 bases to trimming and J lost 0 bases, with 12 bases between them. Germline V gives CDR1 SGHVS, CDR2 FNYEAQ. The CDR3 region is CASSFQGIGSYEQYF. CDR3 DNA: TGTGCCAGCAGCTTCCAGGGGATCGGCTCCTACGAGCAGTACTTC.

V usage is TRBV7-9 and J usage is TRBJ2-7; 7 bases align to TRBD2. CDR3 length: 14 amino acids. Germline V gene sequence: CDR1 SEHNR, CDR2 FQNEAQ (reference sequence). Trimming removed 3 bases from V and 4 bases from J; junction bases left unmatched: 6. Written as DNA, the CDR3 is TGTGCCAGCAGCTTGGGGGGGTCCCGATACGAGCAGTACTTC. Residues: CASSLGGSRYEQYF.

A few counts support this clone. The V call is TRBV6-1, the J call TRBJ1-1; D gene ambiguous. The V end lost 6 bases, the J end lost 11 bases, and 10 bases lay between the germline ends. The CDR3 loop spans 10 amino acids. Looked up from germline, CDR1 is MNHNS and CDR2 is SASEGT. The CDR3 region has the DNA TGTGCCAGCAGGGAGGAGGTGGCTTTCTTT. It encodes CASREEVAFF.

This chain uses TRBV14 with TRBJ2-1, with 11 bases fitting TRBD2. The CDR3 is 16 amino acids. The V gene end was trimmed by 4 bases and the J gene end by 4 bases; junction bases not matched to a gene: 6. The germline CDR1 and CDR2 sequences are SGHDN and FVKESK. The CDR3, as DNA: TGTGCCAGCAGCCTACGACTAGCGGGAACGTACAATGAGCAGTTCTTC. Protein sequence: CASSLRLAGTYNEQFF.

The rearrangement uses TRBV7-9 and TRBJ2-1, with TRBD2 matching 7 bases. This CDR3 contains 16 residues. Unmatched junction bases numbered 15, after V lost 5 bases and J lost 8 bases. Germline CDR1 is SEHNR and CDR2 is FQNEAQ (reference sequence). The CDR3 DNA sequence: TGTGCCAGCAGCCGCCAGACGGGAGGATCTAACTATGAGCAGTTCTTC. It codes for CASSRQTGGSNYEQFF.

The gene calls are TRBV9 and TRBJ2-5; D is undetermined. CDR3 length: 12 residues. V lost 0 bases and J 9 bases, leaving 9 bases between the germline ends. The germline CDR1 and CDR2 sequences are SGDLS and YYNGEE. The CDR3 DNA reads TGTGCCAGCAGCGTAGGGGCAAGGCCCCAGTACTTC. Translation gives CASSVGARPQYF.

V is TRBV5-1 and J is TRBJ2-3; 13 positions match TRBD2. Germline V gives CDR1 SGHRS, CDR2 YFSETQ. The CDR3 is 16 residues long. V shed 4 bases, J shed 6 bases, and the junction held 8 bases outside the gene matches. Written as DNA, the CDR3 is TGCGCCAGCAGCCATACTAGCGGGAGGGCCGAGGATACGCAGTATTTT. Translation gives CASSHTSGRAEDTQYF.